The 15 T cell receptor beta chains below all came from one sample that was sequenced in a study of CD8+CD57+ T cells in acquired aplastic anemia. The TCR beta profiling, which covered VDJ combination and CDR3 sequence, was carried out using genomic DNA as the template. TCRdb recomputed calls from the reads with MiXCR, one row per CDR3 protein. Of 180,000 or so distinct CDR3 sequences listed, roughly 65% are singletons. Those patients picked for sequencing had displayed CD8+CD57+ cell expansion on flow cytometry. The specimen was sorted CD4+, CD8+, or CD8+CD57+ T cells (not recorded which) from PBMCs. These receptors all stem from a human donor with aplastic anemia.

The DNA of the CDR3 is TGCAGTGCTAAGATAAGCCCCTCTGGAAACACCATATATTTT. Encoded protein: CSAKISPSGNTIYF. V usage is TRBV20-1 and J usage is TRBJ1-3; D is unclear. The V end was cut by 4 bases, the J end by 0 bases, with 10 bases between. This CDR3 is built from 14 residues. Germline V gives CDR1 DFQATT, CDR2 SNEGSKA (reference sequence).

CDR3 nucleotide sequence: TGTGCCAGCAGCCACGACAGGGGAGCTATGGGCGAGCAGTACTTC. This encodes CASSHDRGAMGEQYF. The V gene is TRBV7-2, the J gene TRBJ2-7; TRBD1 aligns across 8 bases. The germline CDR1 and CDR2 sequences are SGHTA and FQGNSA. This CDR3 is 15 amino acids long. Losses at the gene ends were 5 bases for V and 6 bases for J; bases not matched to a gene: 12.

This chain uses TRBV7-9 with TRBJ1-6; TRBD1 is a possible D gene (6 bases). The germline V and J ends were trimmed by 1 base and 13 bases, with 11 bases remaining between them. The CDR3 is 13 residues long. CDR1 is SEHNR, CDR2 FQNEAQ, per germline (reference sequence). CDR3 in amino acids: CASSLGGGQPLHF. CDR3 nucleotides: TGTGCCAGCAGCTTAGGTGGGGGGCAGCCCCTCCACTTT.

This clonotype was seen many times. V usage is TRBV5-1 and J usage is TRBJ2-2; weak D call: TRBD2 (5 bases). Trimming left V 4 bases short and J 4 bases short, with 11 bases between. CDR1 and CDR2 (germline): SGHRS, YFSETQ. CDR3 length equals 14 residues. CDR3 loop: CASSPIALTGELFF. The CDR3 DNA reads TGCGCCAGCAGCCCGATAGCGCTCACCGGGGAGCTGTTTTTT.

This clonotype was seen a few times. This chain links TRBV2 with TRBJ2-5; D perhaps matches TRBD1 (5 bases). The ends were cut back, 7 bases at V and 1 base at J, with 10 bases in the middle. This CDR3 spans 13 amino acids. Germline values: CDR1 SNHLY, CDR2 FYNNEI. The CDR3 spells CASNRGGQETQYF. Written as DNA, the CDR3 is TGTGCCAGCAATAGGGGTGGCCAAGAGACCCAGTACTTC.

This clonotype was detected a few times. The chain combines TRBV7-2 with TRBJ2-3; the D gene is possibly TRBD1 (6 bases). CDR3 length: 15 amino acids. Germline CDR1 is SGHTA and CDR2 is FQGNSA. V dropped 6 bases and J dropped 2 bases, with 15 bases sitting between them. The DNA of the CDR3 is TGTGCCAGCAGGGCGACAGGATTTAACACAGATACGCAGTATTTT. This gives the protein CASRATGFNTDTQYF.

The chain links TRBV14 to TRBJ2-1; 9 bases map to TRBD2. The germline V gene has CDR1 SGHDN and CDR2 FVKESK. V lost 5 bases, J lost 3 bases, and 5 bases stayed unmatched. The CDR3 spans 15 residues. The DNA for the CDR3 is TGTGCCAGCAGCAAAAGCGGGAGGCGCTACAATGAGCAGTTCTTC. Translating it yields CASSKSGRRYNEQFF.

V gene TRBV2 combines with J gene TRBJ2-3; the match to TRBD2 covers 9 bases. V was clipped by 6 bases and J by 4 bases; unmatched bases: 8. CDR1 is SNHLY, CDR2 FYNNEI, per germline. This CDR3 comprises 15 residues. The CDR3 DNA follows: TGTGCCAGCAGGGCCGGGACTAGCTCTCCAGATACGCAGTATTTT. Translated: CASRAGTSSPDTQYF.

The chain uses TRBV10-3 and TRBJ2-5; weak D call: TRBD2 (5 bases). The CDR3 covers 14 residues. V shed 2 bases and J shed 2 bases, with 9 bases lying between them. Germline assignment: CDR1 ENHRY and CDR2 SYGVKD. The CDR3 nucleotides read TGTGCCATCAGTGAGGAGGGTCGGCAAGAGACCCAGTACTTC. This translates into CAISEEGRQETQYF.

The chain carries TRBV29-1 and TRBJ2-7; 10 positions agree with TRBD1. Germline V CDR1 and CDR2: SQVTM, ANQGSEA. The CDR3 runs 14 residues. The ends lost 3 bases at V and 7 bases at J; junction bases unmatched: 9. CDR3 loop: CSVDLTGGLLEQYF. DNA of the CDR3: TGCAGCGTTGACCTGACAGGGGGCCTGCTTGAGCAGTACTTC.

This sequence joins TRBV9 and TRBJ2-7; 9 positions agree with TRBD1. The CDR3 is 14 amino acids. CDR1 SGDLS and CDR2 YYNGEE come from the germline V gene. The trim removed 2 bases at V and 3 bases at J, leaving 3 bases unmatched. The CDR3 DNA reads TGTGCCAGCAGCGTCGGGACAGGGAACTACGAGCAGTACTTC. Translating it yields CASSVGTGNYEQYF.

This clonotype was counted only a few times. V gene TRBV12-5 combines with J gene TRBJ1-2; D is possibly TRBD1 (5 bases). The CDR3 contains 16 residues. Germline CDR1 reads LGHNT; CDR2 reads FRNRAP. The V end was cut by 1 base, the J end by 4 bases, with 16 bases between. CDR3 DNA: TGTGCTAGTGGTTTGGGGGCAGGGAGGGATTTCTATGGCTACACCTTC. This gives the protein CASGLGAGRDFYGYTF.

The gene calls are TRBV12-3 or TRBV12-4 and TRBJ2-7; 8 bases are a match to TRBD1. V lost 5 bases and J lost 2; bases outside the gene matches: 5. The CDR3 consists of 14 residues. The CDR3 nucleotides read TGTGCCAGCAGTCGGACAGGGTCGACCTACGAGCAGTACTTC. Amino acids: CASSRTGSTYEQYF.

The chain links TRBV7-3 to TRBJ2-3; 15 bases line up with TRBD2. The CDR3 is 18 amino acids. Germline V gives CDR1 SGHTA, CDR2 FQGTGA. Losses at the gene ends were 7 bases for V and 4 bases for J; bases not matched to a gene: 12. In nucleotides, the CDR3 is TGTGCCAGCATGGCAGGGGCGGGACTAGCGGGGGGTCCAGATACGCAGTATTTT. It codes for CASMAGAGLAGGPDTQYF. Full variable domain (missing parts from reference TRBV7-3 and TRBJ2-3): GAGVSQTPSNKVTEKGKYVELRCDPISGHTALYWYRQSLGQGPEFLIYFQGTGAADDSGLPNDRFFAVRPEGSVSTLKIQRTERGDSAVYLCASMAGAGLAGGPDTQYFGPGTRLTVL.

The rearrangement joins TRBV24-1 to TRBJ1-3, with 8 bases aligning to TRBD1. The CDR3 spans 15 residues. V shed 2 bases and J 2 bases; nucleotides not matched to a gene: 1. CDR1 and CDR2 from the germline V gene are KGHDR and SFDVKD. CDR3 sequence reads: CATSDSQGAGNTIYF. CDR3 coding DNA: TGTGCCACCAGTGATTCACAGGGGGCTGGAAACACCATATATTTT.